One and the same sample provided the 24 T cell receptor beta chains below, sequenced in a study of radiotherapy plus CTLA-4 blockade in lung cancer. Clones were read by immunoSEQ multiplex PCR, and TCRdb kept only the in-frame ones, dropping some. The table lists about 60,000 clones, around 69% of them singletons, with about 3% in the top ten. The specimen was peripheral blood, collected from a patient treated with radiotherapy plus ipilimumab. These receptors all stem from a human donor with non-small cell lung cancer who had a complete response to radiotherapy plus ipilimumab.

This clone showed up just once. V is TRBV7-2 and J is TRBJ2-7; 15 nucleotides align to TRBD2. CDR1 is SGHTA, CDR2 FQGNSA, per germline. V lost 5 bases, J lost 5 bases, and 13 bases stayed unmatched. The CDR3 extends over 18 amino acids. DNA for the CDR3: TGTGCCAGCAGCCGGTTCGCCGGGACTAGCGGGAGGAGCAACGAGCAGTACTTC. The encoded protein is CASSRFAGTSGRSNEQYF.

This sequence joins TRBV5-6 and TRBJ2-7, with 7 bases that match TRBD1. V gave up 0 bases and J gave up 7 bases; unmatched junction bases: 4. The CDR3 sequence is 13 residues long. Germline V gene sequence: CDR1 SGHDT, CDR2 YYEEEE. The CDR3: CASSLDLQGEQYF. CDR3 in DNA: TGTGCCAGCAGCTTGGACCTACAGGGGGAGCAGTACTTC.

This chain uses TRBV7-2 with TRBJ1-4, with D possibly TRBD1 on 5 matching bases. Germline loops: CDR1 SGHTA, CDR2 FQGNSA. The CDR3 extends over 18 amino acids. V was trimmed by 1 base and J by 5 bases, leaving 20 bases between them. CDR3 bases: TGTGCCAGCAGCTTAGGGGTCCGGGGGAGGCCACAGAATGAAAAACTGTTTTTT. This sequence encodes CASSLGVRGRPQNEKLFF.

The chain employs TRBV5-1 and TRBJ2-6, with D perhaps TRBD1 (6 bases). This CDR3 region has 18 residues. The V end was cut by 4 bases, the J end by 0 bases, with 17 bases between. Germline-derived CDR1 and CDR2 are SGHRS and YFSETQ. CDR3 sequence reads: CASSITTGLSSGANVLTF. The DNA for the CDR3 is TGCGCCAGCAGCATAACGACAGGACTCAGCTCTGGGGCCAACGTCCTGACTTTC.

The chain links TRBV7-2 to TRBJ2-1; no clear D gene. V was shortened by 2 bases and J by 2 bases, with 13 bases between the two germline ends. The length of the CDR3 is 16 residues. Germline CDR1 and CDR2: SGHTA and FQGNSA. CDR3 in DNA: TGTGCCAGCAGCTTATATGATGGCGCGGCCTACAATGAGCAGTTCTTC. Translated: CASSLYDGAAYNEQFF.

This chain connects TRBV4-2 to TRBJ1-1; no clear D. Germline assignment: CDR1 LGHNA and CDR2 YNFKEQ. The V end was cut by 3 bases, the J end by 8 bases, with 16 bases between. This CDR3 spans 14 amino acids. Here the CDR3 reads CASSHGDLNGEAFF. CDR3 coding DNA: TGTGCCAGCAGCCATGGTGACCTCAACGGGGAAGCTTTCTTT.

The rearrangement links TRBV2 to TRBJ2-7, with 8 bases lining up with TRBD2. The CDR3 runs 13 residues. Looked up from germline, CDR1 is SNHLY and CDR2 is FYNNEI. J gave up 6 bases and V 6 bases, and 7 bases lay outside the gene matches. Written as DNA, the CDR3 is TGTGCCAGCAGAATTAGCGGGGTGGTCGAGCAGTACTTC. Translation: CASRISGVVEQYF.

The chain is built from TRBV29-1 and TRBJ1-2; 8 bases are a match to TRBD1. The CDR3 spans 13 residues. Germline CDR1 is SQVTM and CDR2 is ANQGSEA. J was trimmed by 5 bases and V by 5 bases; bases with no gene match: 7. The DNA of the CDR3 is TGCAGCGTTCTTGGACAGGGCTTTTATGGCTACACCTTC. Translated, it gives CSVLGQGFYGYTF.

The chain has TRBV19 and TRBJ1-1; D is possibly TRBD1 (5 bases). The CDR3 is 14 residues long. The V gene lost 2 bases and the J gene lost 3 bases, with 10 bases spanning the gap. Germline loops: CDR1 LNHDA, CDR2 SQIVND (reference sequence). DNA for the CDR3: TGTGCCAGTAGTATATTTTGGGGGGACACTGAAGCTTTCTTT. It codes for CASSIFWGDTEAFF.

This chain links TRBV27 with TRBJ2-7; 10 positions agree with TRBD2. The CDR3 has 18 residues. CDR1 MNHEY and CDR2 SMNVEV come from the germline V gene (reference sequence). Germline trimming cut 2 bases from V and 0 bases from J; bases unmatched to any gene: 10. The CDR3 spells CASSLAAGGRRISYEQYF. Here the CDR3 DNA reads TGTGCCAGCAGTTTAGCAGCGGGAGGGCGGAGGATCTCCTACGAGCAGTACTTC.

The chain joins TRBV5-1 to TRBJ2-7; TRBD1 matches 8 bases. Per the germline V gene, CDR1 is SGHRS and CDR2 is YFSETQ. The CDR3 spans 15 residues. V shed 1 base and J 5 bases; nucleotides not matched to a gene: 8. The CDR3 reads CASSLTVSGGHEQYF. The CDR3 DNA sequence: TGCGCCAGCAGCTTGACAGTATCAGGGGGCCACGAGCAGTACTTC.

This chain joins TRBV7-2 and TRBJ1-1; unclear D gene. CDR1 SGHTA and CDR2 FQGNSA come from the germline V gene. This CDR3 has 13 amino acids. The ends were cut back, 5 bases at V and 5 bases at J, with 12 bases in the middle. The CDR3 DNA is TGTGCCAGCAGCCCTTCGGGGAGGACTGAAGCTTTCTTT. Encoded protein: CASSPSGRTEAFF.

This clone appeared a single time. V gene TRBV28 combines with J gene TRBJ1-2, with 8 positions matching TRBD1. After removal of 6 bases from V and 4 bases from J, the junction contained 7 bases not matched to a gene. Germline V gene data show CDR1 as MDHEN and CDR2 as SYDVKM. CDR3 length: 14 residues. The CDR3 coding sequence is TGTGCCAGCAGCCCCGACAGGGGTGGCTATGGCTACACCTTC. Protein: CASSPDRGGYGYTF.

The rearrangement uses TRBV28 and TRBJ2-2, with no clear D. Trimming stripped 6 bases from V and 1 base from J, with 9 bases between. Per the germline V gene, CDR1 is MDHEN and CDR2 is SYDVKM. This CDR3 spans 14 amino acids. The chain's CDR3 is CASSGLENTGELFF. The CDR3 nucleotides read TGTGCCAGCAGCGGTCTAGAGAACACCGGGGAGCTGTTTTTT.

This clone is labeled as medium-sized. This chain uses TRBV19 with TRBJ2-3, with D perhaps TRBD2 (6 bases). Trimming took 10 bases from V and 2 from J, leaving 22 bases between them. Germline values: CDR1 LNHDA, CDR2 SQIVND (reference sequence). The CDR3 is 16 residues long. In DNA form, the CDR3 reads TGTGCCACGACAGACGGGGGTCGAATTCTCACAGATACGCAGTATTTT. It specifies CATTDGGRILTDTQYF. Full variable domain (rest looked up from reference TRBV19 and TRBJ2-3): DGGITQSPKYLFRKEGQNVTLSCEQNLNHDAMYWYRQDPGQGLRLIYYSQIVNDFQKGDIAEGYSVSREKKESFPLTVTSAQKNPTAFYLCATTDGGRILTDTQYFGPGTRLTVL.

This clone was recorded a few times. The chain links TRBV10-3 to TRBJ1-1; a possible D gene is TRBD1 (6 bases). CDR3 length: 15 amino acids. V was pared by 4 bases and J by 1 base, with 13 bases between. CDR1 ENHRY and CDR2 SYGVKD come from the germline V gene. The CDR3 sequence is CAISVRGKGNTEAFF. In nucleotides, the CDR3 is TGTGCCATCAGTGTCAGGGGAAAAGGGAACACTGAAGCTTTCTTT.

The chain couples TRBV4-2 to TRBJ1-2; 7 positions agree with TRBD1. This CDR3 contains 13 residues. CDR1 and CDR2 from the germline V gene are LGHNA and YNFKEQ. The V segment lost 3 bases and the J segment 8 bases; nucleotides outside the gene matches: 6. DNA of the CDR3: TGTGCCAGCAGCCACCTTGAGGGGGCCGGCTACACCTTC. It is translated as CASSHLEGAGYTF.

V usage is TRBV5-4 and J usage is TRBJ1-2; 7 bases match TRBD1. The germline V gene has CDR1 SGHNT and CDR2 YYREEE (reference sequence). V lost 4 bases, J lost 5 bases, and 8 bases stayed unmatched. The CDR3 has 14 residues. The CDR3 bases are TGTGCCAGCAGCCGCGACAGGGTGGTTTATGGCTACACCTTC. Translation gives CASSRDRVVYGYTF.

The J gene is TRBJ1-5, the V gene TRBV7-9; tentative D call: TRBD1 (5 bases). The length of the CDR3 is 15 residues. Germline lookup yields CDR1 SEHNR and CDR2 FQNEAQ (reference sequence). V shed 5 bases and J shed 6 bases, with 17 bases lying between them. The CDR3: CASSIGGGGSQPQHF. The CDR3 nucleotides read TGTGCCAGCAGCATCGGCGGGGGAGGATCTCAGCCCCAGCATTTT.

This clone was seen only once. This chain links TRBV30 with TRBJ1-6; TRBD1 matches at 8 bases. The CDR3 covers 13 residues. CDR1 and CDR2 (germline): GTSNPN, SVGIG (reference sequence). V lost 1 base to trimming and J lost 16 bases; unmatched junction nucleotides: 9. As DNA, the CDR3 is TGTGCCTGGAGTGAGGGGGGGACAGGAGTACTCCACTTT. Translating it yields CAWSEGGTGVLHF.

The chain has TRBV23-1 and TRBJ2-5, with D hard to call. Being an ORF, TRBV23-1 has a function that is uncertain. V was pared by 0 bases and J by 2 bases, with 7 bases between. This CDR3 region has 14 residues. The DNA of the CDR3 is TGCGCCAGCAGTCAATCGACTCGTCAAGAGACCCAGTACTTC. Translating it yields CASSQSTRQETQYF.

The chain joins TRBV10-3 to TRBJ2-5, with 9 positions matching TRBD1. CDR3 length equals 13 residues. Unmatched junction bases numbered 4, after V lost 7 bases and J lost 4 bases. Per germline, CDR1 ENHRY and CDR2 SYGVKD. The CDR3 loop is CAIKPGQGETQYF. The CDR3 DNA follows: TGTGCCATCAAACCGGGACAGGGAGAGACCCAGTACTTC.

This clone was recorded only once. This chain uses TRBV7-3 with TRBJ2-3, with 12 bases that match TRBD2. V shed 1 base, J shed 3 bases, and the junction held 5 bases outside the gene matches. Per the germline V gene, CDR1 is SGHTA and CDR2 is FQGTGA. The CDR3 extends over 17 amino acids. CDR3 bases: TGTGCCAGCAGCTTAATAGCGGGACTAGCGGGTACAGATACGCAGTATTTT. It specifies CASSLIAGLAGTDTQYF. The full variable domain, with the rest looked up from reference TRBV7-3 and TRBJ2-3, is GAGVSQTPSNKVTEKGKYVELRCDPISGHTALYWYRQSLGQGPEFLIYFQGTGAADDSGLPNDRFFAVRPEGSVSTLKIQRTERGDSAVYLCASSLIAGLAGTDTQYFGPGTRLTVL.

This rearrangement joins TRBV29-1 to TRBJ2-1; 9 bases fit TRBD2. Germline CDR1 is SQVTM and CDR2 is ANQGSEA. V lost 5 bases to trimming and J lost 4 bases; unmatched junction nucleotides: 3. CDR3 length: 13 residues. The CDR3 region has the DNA TGCAGCGTTCGGCGGGGGGGATACAATGAGCAGTTCTTC. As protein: CSVRRGGYNEQFF.